Sequencing of this T cell receptor (beta chain) was carried out in a study of CD8 T cells in Susac syndrome (dated by TCRdb to the late 2010s). In the study overall: Of the Susac syndrome patients who were sequenced, fewer than ten were in clinical remission while more than five had clinically active disease. Repertoire sequencing was used to test whether CD8+ T cell activation and differentiation in Susac syndrome was antigen driven. At the time of blood withdrawal, Susac syndrome patients were either therapy-naive, taking corticosteroids (with some also receiving IVIg), or on IVIg alone. Results the study describes overall, beyond this receptor: The CD4+ T cell repertoire of patients with Susac syndrome showed no detectable clonal expansion. The study acknowledged that relatively few individuals were included in the TCR sequencing and HLA analysis.

On this clonotype itself: Its antigen is not yet known. Qualities for individual bases were not recorded, and no much larger clone is one base off.

The CDR3 measures 15 amino acids from cysteine to phenylalanine. The entry retains the CDR3 DNA only, 45 bases that are in frame from base 1. At the junction V is shortened by 4 bases and J by 0 bases; bases outside the gene matches: 6. Sequences LGHNT (CDR1) and FRNRAP (CDR2) are obtained from the germline V gene. Peripheral blood CD8+ and CD4+ T cells from healthy donors, Susac syndrome patients and multiple sclerosis patients were profiled by high-throughput TCR beta sequencing. Recently defined diagnostic criteria for definite or probable disease were met by the Susac syndrome patients. Bulk CD8+ and CD4+ T cells were purified by magnetic negative isolation, whereas CD8+ TEMRA cells were enriched by FACS. Blood was collected in EDTA tubes and processed within 24 hours, with PBMCs isolated through density gradient centrifugation. PBMCs destined for TCR sequencing were cryopreserved in liquid nitrogen and later thawed in a 37 °C water bath. The sorted or isolated CD4+, CD8+ and CD8+ TEMRA cells reached a purity of at least 90%.

RNA was extracted with the RNeasy kit and roughly 0.45 to 1 ug was reverse transcribed using random hexamers. The immunoSEQ multiplex PCR assay, which covers 54 Vbeta and 13 Jbeta segments, was used to amplify TCR beta CDR3 regions. PCR amplification bias was corrected using a synthetic template baseline for primer optimization and computational correction. The study's own analysis went as follows. Reads were assigned to V, D and J genes according to IMGT and analyzed in immunoSEQ Analyzer, with only productive sequences retained. Clonality was calculated as one minus the Shannon entropy normalized by log2 of the number of productive unique sequences. Public and private clones were assessed among the 100 most prevalent clones of each patient and control. A clone was defined as Susac-specific if it was absent from the healthy and MS cohorts, from 950 to 1,300 published viral clones and from other ImmuneACCESS disease sequences. Through fastp at Q25 and MiXCR, TCRdb rebuilt clones from the public reads, retaining in-frame beta chains. Each CDR3 protein gets just one entry, which takes the most common genes and DNA from the rows behind it. It is TCRdb's table, rather than the study itself, that gives the V and J calls and clone size. Across this sample there are hundreds of thousands of distinct CDR3 sequences, with about 94% seen only once. The top ten clones comprise about 0.14% of the sample.

Sequenced sample: CD4+ T cells from PBMCs. This clonotype originated in a human donor with Susac syndrome. The rearranged segments are TRBV12-5 and TRBJ2-7; 7 junctional bases match TRBD1. For the CDR3, the sequence is CASGSTGTASYEQYF. The DNA is as follows: TGTGCTAGTGGTTCCACCGGGACAGCCTCCTACGAGCAGTACTTC.